The 31 T cell receptor beta chains below all came from one sample that was sequenced in a study of cytomegalovirus exposure and HLA in healthy donors. The PCR made use of 60 Vbeta and 13 Jbeta primers. The data were produced by immunoSEQ multiplex PCR, yet TCRdb's version contains in-frame clones alone and is incomplete. The sample includes about 98,000 clones, 75% to 85% of them seen just once. What was sequenced was PBMCs. The receptors stem from a man aged 18 to 29 in good health and CMV-seropositive.

The chain couples TRBV2 to TRBJ1-5; D not certain. The CDR3 consists of 16 residues. The germline V gene has CDR1 SNHLY and CDR2 FYNNEI. The V end was cut by 4 bases, the J end by 4 bases, with 17 bases between. This CDR3 is CASSGVDPGGNQPQHF. DNA of the CDR3: TGTGCCAGCAGTGGCGTAGACCCCGGCGGGAATCAGCCCCAGCATTTT.

V gene TRBV28 combines with J gene TRBJ2-3; the match to TRBD2 covers 8 bases. From germline, CDR1 is MDHEN and CDR2 SYDVKM. Trimming at V came to 11 bases and at J to 1 base, leaving 14 bases not matched to a gene. The CDR3 loop spans 16 amino acids. As DNA, the CDR3 is TGTGCCGGAGCCGGGACTAGTCGGGTCGGCACAGATACGCAGTATTTT. Residues: CAGAGTSRVGTDTQYF.

The chain has TRBV6-5 and TRBJ1-5, with D perhaps matching TRBD1 (5 bases). Trimming shortened V by 2 bases and J by 5 bases, and 7 bases separated the two germline ends. The germline V gene has CDR1 MNHEY and CDR2 SVGAGI. This CDR3 has 13 residues. The CDR3 region is CASSYDRDQPQHF. CDR3 DNA: TGTGCCAGCAGTTACGACAGAGATCAGCCCCAGCATTTT.

The chain employs TRBV23-1 and TRBJ2-5; a weak D match, TRBD2 (7 bases). TRBV23-1 is an ORF, with its function uncertain. Trimming removed 6 bases at V and 3 bases at J, with 17 bases between. The CDR3 runs to 15 residues. The CDR3 reads CASRVAAGAEETQYF. The CDR3 DNA follows: TGCGCCAGCAGGGTAGCGGCGGGGGCGGAAGAGACCCAGTACTTC.

CDR3 in DNA: TGTGCCTGGAGTGGGCATCGGGGTAATCAGCCCCAGCATTTT. Translating it yields CAWSGHRGNQPQHF. The rearrangement uses TRBV30 and TRBJ1-5; D unresolved. The CDR3 is 14 residues long. The germline CDR1 and CDR2 sequences are GTSNPN and SVGIG (reference sequence). Trimming removed 1 base at V and 4 bases at J, with 11 bases between.

This sequence joins TRBV2 and TRBJ1-4; perhaps TRBD1 as D (5 bases). Looked up from germline, CDR1 is SNHLY and CDR2 is FYNNEI. V was clipped by 6 bases and J by 6 bases, with 14 bases between them. The CDR3 has 14 amino acids. This CDR3 reads CASRVRQIDEKLFF. In DNA, the CDR3 is TGTGCCAGCAGGGTGAGACAGATCGATGAAAAACTGTTTTTT.

The chain combines TRBV6-1 with TRBJ1-1, with D maybe TRBD1 (6 bases). V was trimmed by 3 bases and J by 0 bases, leaving 11 bases between them. In germline, CDR1 is MNHNS, CDR2 SASEGT. The CDR3 extends over 15 amino acids. The CDR3 sequence: CASSEVQGMNTEAFF. Written as DNA, the CDR3 is TGTGCCAGCAGTGAGGTACAGGGAATGAACACTGAAGCTTTCTTT.

This clone has only a few counts. The chain carries TRBV5-5 and TRBJ1-4; no definite D call. Trimming took 3 bases from V and 8 from J, leaving 17 bases between them. The CDR3 runs 15 residues. From germline, CDR1 is SGHKS and CDR2 YYEKEE (reference sequence). The CDR3 nucleotides read TGTGCCAGCAGCTCTCCCGGGGTATTTGGGGAAAAACTGTTTTTT. It encodes CASSSPGVFGEKLFF.

The chain employs TRBV18 and TRBJ2-5; 9 nucleotides match TRBD1. Germline CDR1 reads KGHSH; CDR2 reads LQKENI. With V trimmed by 4 bases and J by 4 bases, 7 bases remained unmatched. The CDR3 contains 15 residues. The CDR3 here is CASSLNRGRGETQYF. CDR3 DNA sequence: TGTGCCAGCTCACTAAACAGGGGGCGCGGAGAGACCCAGTACTTC.

This clone occurred a few times. CDR3 in amino acids: CASSLSTGAEQYF. The CDR3 DNA reads TGTGCCAGCAGTTTATCGACAGGGGCCGAGCAGTACTTC. This chain links TRBV27 with TRBJ2-7, with TRBD1 identical over 8 bases. Per germline, CDR1 MNHEY and CDR2 SMNVEV (reference sequence). The CDR3 loop spans 13 amino acids. V trimming: 0 bases; J trimming: 6 bases; junction bases outside the gene matches: 1.

The chain has TRBV6-6 and TRBJ2-7; TRBD1 might be the D (6 bases). Germline V gene data show CDR1 as MNHNY and CDR2 as SVGAGI (reference sequence). V lost 5 bases, J lost 4 bases, and 21 bases lay in between. CDR3 size: 16 residues. The CDR3 DNA is TGTGCCAGCAGTAAGTTTACCGGGACACCAGAATACGAGCAGTACTTC. Residues: CASSKFTGTPEYEQYF.

This chain joins TRBV10-3 and TRBJ2-5; 7 bases align to TRBD2. CDR3 length: 18 amino acids. Germline loops: CDR1 ENHRY, CDR2 SYGVKD. J lost 2 bases, V lost 7 bases, and 19 bases had no gene match. This CDR3 is CAIKKGPGQGGDQETQYF. In DNA form, the CDR3 reads TGTGCCATCAAAAAAGGCCCGGGCCAGGGAGGGGATCAAGAGACCCAGTACTTC.

The table lists this clone with a few counts. The J gene is TRBJ2-3, the V gene TRBV15, with 10 bases identical to TRBD2. This CDR3 comprises 17 residues. Germline V gene data show CDR1 as LNHNV and CDR2 as YYDKDF (reference sequence). V lost 3 bases, J lost 3 bases, and 9 bases stayed unmatched. The CDR3 loop is CATSSRPAGGQTDTQYF. CDR3 sequence (DNA): TGTGCCACCAGCAGTCGGCCAGCGGGGGGGCAGACAGATACGCAGTATTTT.

The CDR3 sequence: CASSDTKWDRDSNQPQHF. The CDR3 DNA reads as TGTGCCAGCAGTGACACGAAGTGGGACAGGGATAGCAATCAGCCCCAGCATTTT. This chain connects TRBV6-4 to TRBJ1-5; 9 bases map to TRBD1. With V trimmed by 2 bases and J by 0 bases, 8 bases remained unmatched. This CDR3 is 18 amino acids long. Germline CDR1 and CDR2: MRHNA and SNTAGT.

In DNA form, the CDR3 reads TGCGCCAGCAGGCCGGGACAGGGACTTTACGAGCAGTACTTC. This sequence encodes CASRPGQGLYEQYF. The V gene is TRBV10-2, the J gene TRBJ2-7; 9 positions match TRBD1. The CDR3 runs 14 residues. V shed 6 bases and J 4 bases; nucleotides not matched to a gene: 7. CDR1 and CDR2 (germline): WSHSY, SAAADI.

The gene calls are TRBV7-9 and TRBJ2-1; TRBD2 might be the D (5 bases). Trimming cost V 2 bases and J 8 bases, with 7 bases left between them. From germline, CDR1 is SEHNR and CDR2 FQNEAQ (reference sequence). This CDR3 has 12 residues. The CDR3 loop reads CASSLLRDEQFF. DNA for the CDR3: TGTGCCAGCAGCTTACTGAGGGATGAGCAGTTCTTC. Looking up the rest from reference TRBV7-9 and TRBJ2-1 gives the full variable domain: DTGVSQNPRHKITKRGQNVTFRCDPISEHNRLYWYRQTLGQGPEFLTYFQNEAQLEKSRLLSDRFSAERPKGSFSTLEIQRTEQGDSAMYLCASSLLRDEQFFGPGTRLTVL.

This clone was picked up a small number of times. The rearrangement joins TRBV27 to TRBJ1-5, with D possibly being TRBD1 (5 bases). The CDR3 is made up of 13 amino acids. V lost 10 bases to trimming and J lost 4 bases, with 14 bases between them. Germline CDR1 is MNHEY and CDR2 is SMNVEV (reference sequence). CDR3 nucleotides: TGTGCCACCACCCCAGGGCCGAATCAGCCCCAGCATTTT. Amino acid sequence: CATTPGPNQPQHF.

The CDR3 DNA sequence: TGTGCCACTCGACCAGGGGGCGGGGAGACCCAGTACTTC. Its translation is CATRPGGGETQYF. This rearrangement joins TRBV10-3 to TRBJ2-5; 8 nucleotides line up with TRBD1. Germline V gene data show CDR1 as ENHRY and CDR2 as SYGVKD. V lost 10 bases, J lost 5 bases, and 9 bases stayed unmatched. The CDR3 extends over 13 amino acids.

Here the CDR3 reads CASSEDGGLHNEQFF. The CDR3 bases are TGTGCCAGCAGCGAGGATGGCGGCCTCCACAATGAGCAGTTCTTC. This chain joins TRBV5-5 and TRBJ2-1; the D is unclear. V dropped 4 bases and J dropped 5 bases, with 16 bases sitting between them. This CDR3 is 15 amino acids long. The germline V gene encodes CDR1 SGHKS and CDR2 YYEKEE (reference sequence).

This clone showed up just once. V gene TRBV30 combines with J gene TRBJ1-4; the match to TRBD1 covers 7 bases. There are 12 residues in the CDR3. Looked up from germline, CDR1 is GTSNPN and CDR2 is SVGIG (reference sequence). V lost 5 bases to trimming and J lost 4 bases; unmatched junction nucleotides: 1. The CDR3 reads CAWAGGNEKLFF. The DNA of the CDR3 is TGTGCCTGGGCAGGGGGTAATGAAAAACTGTTTTTT.

This chain uses TRBV7-9 with TRBJ1-4, with 7 bases aligning to TRBD1. The CDR3 contains 15 residues. Germline V gene sequence: CDR1 SEHNR, CDR2 FQNEAQ (reference sequence). Trimming cost V 5 bases and J 6 bases; bases outside gene matches: 9. This chain's CDR3 is CASSPRGDGYEKLFF. CDR3 bases: TGTGCCAGCAGCCCCAGGGGGGACGGATATGAAAAACTGTTTTTT. The whole variable domain, remainder taken from reference TRBV7-9 and TRBJ1-4, is DTGVSQNPRHKITKRGQNVTFRCDPISEHNRLYWYRQTLGQGPEFLTYFQNEAQLEKSRLLSDRFSAERPKGSFSTLEIQRTEQGDSAMYLCASSPRGDGYEKLFFGSGTQLSVL.

The chain recombines TRBV6-1 with TRBJ1-1; 10 nucleotides align to TRBD1. This CDR3 is 14 amino acids long. The J segment lost 4 bases and the V segment lost 1 base, leaving 0 bases of the junction unmatched. Per germline, CDR1 MNHNS and CDR2 SASEGT. The CDR3 DNA sequence: TGTGCCAGCAGTGAAGGGACAGGGGGCACTGAAGCTTTCTTT. Its translation is CASSEGTGGTEAFF.

The table lists this clone with a few counts. The chain recombines TRBV14 with TRBJ2-7; 12 bases map to TRBD1. Germline trimming cut 1 base from V and 2 bases from J; bases unmatched to any gene: 18. This CDR3 comprises 21 residues. The germline CDR1 and CDR2 sequences are SGHDN and FVKESK. CDR3 in amino acids: CASSQGTTIRDRGRGTYEQYF. CDR3 DNA: TGTGCCAGCAGCCAAGGTACCACAATCCGGGACAGGGGGCGCGGGACCTACGAGCAGTACTTC. Together with reference TRBV14 and TRBJ2-7, the CDR3 gives the full variable domain: EAGVTQFPSHSVIEKGQTVTLRCDPISGHDNLYWYRRVMGKEIKFLLHFVKESKQDESGMPNNRFLAERTGGTYSTLKVQPAELEDSGVYFCASSQGTTIRDRGRGTYEQYFGPGTRLTVT.

This clone was seen a handful of times. The chain recombines TRBV6-5 with TRBJ1-1, with 7 bases lining up with TRBD1. V lost 6 bases, J lost 6 bases, and 7 bases stayed unmatched. CDR1 MNHEY and CDR2 SVGAGI come from the germline V gene. The CDR3 has 13 amino acids. CDR3 in amino acids: CASRRQGDAEAFF. In DNA, the CDR3 is TGTGCCAGCAGGCGACAGGGAGACGCTGAAGCTTTCTTT.

The chain is built from TRBV7-2 and TRBJ2-1; D unclear. The germline V gene has CDR1 SGHTA and CDR2 FQGNSA. The V end lost 2 bases, the J end lost 5 bases, and 7 bases lay between the germline ends. The CDR3 loop spans 13 amino acids. CDR3 nucleotides: TGTGCCAGCAGCTTATTAGTGAACAATGAGCAGTTCTTC. Its protein product is CASSLLVNNEQFF.

This rearrangement joins TRBV7-2 to TRBJ1-1; possibly TRBD1 for D (5 bases). V was shortened by 2 bases and J by 5 bases, with 12 bases between the two germline ends. Per germline, CDR1 SGHTA and CDR2 FQGNSA. This CDR3 region has 14 residues. The CDR3 DNA sequence: TGTGCCAGCAGCTTAAGTGGGGCATCAACTGAAGCTTTCTTT. Its protein product is CASSLSGASTEAFF.

The chain uses TRBV4-2 and TRBJ1-1, with 8 positions matching TRBD1. After removal of 4 bases from V and 1 base from J, the junction contained 5 bases not matched to a gene. Germline CDR1 is LGHNA and CDR2 is YNFKEQ. The CDR3 has 15 amino acids. The DNA for the CDR3 is TGTGCCAGCAGCCCGGACAGGGCGGGGAACACTGAAGCTTTCTTT. The encoded protein is CASSPDRAGNTEAFF.

The chain has TRBV5-1 and TRBJ2-3, with D possibly being TRBD2 (6 bases). V gave up 0 bases and J gave up 2 bases, with 10 bases separating them. Germline CDR1 SGHRS, CDR2 YFSETQ. The CDR3 has 15 amino acids. Here the CDR3 DNA reads TGCGCCAGCAGCTTGGGCGGGGCAGCCACAGATACGCAGTATTTT. Translation: CASSLGGAATDTQYF.

The J gene is TRBJ2-5, the V gene TRBV7-9; D is ambiguous. V dropped 5 bases and J dropped 2 bases, with 3 bases sitting between them. Germline CDR1 reads SEHNR; CDR2 reads FQNEAQ (reference sequence). This CDR3 region has 11 residues. CDR3 protein: CASSQQETQYF. In nucleotides, the CDR3 is TGTGCCAGCAGCCAACAAGAGACCCAGTACTTC.

The rearrangement uses TRBV27 and TRBJ1-2, with 7 bases lining up with TRBD1. The germline V gene has CDR1 MNHEY and CDR2 SMNVEV (reference sequence). The CDR3 loop spans 14 amino acids. V trimming: 6 bases; J trimming: 8 bases; junction bases outside the gene matches: 12. The CDR3 spells CASRERRGQDGYTF. The DNA for the CDR3 is TGTGCCAGCAGGGAGCGGAGGGGGCAGGACGGCTACACCTTC.

This clone has a handful of counts. Other nucleotide sequences from this sample produce the same CDR3. V gene TRBV5-4 combines with J gene TRBJ2-7; no reliable D call. The germline V gene has CDR1 SGHNT and CDR2 YYREEE (reference sequence). V was cut by 1 base and J by 1 base, with 3 bases left in between. The CDR3 runs to 12 residues. DNA of the CDR3: TGTGCCAGCAGCTTGTCGTCCTACGAGCAGTACTTC. As protein: CASSLSSYEQYF.